The sequence of this T cell receptor beta chain was determined in a study of T cell clonotyping in hematopoietic cell transplantation. Recipients were bled about 28 days pretransplant and at posttransplant days 30, 100, 180. There are 16 residues in the CDR3. V was pared by 5 bases and J by 1 base, with 9 bases of the junction left unmatched. The germline V gene encodes CDR1 SGHRS and CDR2 YFSETQ. Only in-frame clones appear in the TCRdb table, and some are missing; sequencing was by immunoSEQ multiplex PCR. The table has 6,500 to 9,500 clones, around 96% seen once. This clone came up once. The sequencing here drew on PBMCs, taken 30 days after allogeneic stem cell transplant. V is TRBV5-1 and J is TRBJ1-2, with 9 bases matching TRBD1. The receptor was derived from a male patient aged 40-55 years who had an allogeneic stem cell transplant from a related donor, so the T cells may come from the graft donor. Some clones in this sample may be carry-over from other donors' samples. DNA of the CDR3: TGCGCCAGCAGAACGGGGACAGGGTCAATTAACTATGGCTACACCTTC. Its protein product is CASRTGTGSINYGYTF.